These T cell receptor beta chains were read from a single sample in a study of shared clonotypes between healthy human individuals. TCRdb keeps only in-frame clones here, not all; method: immunoSEQ multiplex PCR. The table records about a million clones, around 76% of them present only once. Sequenced sample: memory CD4+ T cells sorted from blood. The receptor source for this set is a man aged 18-30 years in good health. Each CDR3 is given with its conserved first and last residue. The D gene is left open where the match is weak. For some rows the clone size is stated as once, few or many, or as a class when expanded; others skip it.

v_call: TRBV7-8
j_call: TRBJ2-3
d_call: TRBD2
clone_size: NA
cdr3_aa: CASSLVVGGNTDTQYF
cdr3_nt: TGTGCCAGCAGCTTAGTAGTGGGAGGGAACACAGATACGCAGTATTTT

v_call: TRBV7-9
j_call: TRBJ1-4
d_call: NA
clone_size: NA
cdr3_aa: CASRRTENLEKLFF
cdr3_nt: TGTGCCAGCAGAAGGACAGAAAATCTTGAAAAACTGTTTTTT

v_call: TRBV6-5
j_call: TRBJ1-1
d_call: NA
clone_size: few
cdr3_aa: CASGSPRNAAFF
cdr3_nt: TGTGCCAGCGGATCCCCTCGGAATGCCGCTTTCTTT

v_call: TRBV4-2
j_call: TRBJ2-7
d_call: TRBD2
clone_size: NA
cdr3_aa: CASSQDGTSGYEQYF
cdr3_nt: TGTGCCAGCAGCCAAGATGGGACTAGCGGCTACGAGCAGTACTTC

v_call: TRBV28
j_call: TRBJ1-2
d_call: NA
clone_size: NA
cdr3_aa: CASSLEALTGGYTF
cdr3_nt: TGTGCCAGCAGTCTCGAGGCCTTAACGGGTGGCTACACCTTC

v_call: TRBV7-8
j_call: TRBJ1-2
d_call: NA
clone_size: NA
cdr3_aa: CASSLVEGLGYTF
cdr3_nt: TGTGCCAGCAGCTTAGTAGAGGGGCTTGGCTACACCTTC

v_call: TRBV27
j_call: TRBJ1-3
d_call: TRBD1
clone_size: NA
cdr3_aa: CASSYRGMGTIYF
cdr3_nt: TGTGCCAGCAGTTACAGGGGAATGGGCACCATATATTTT

v_call: TRBV27
j_call: TRBJ1-6
d_call: TRBD1
clone_size: few
cdr3_aa: CASSPTDRGNSPLHF
cdr3_nt: TGTGCCAGCAGTCCGACGGACAGGGGAAATTCACCCCTCCACTTT

v_call: TRBV27
j_call: TRBJ2-7
d_call: TRBD1
clone_size: NA
cdr3_aa: CASSQKQGASYEQYF
cdr3_nt: TGTGCCAGCAGTCAGAAACAGGGGGCTTCCTACGAGCAGTACTTC

v_call: TRBV11-2
j_call: TRBJ1-5
d_call: NA
clone_size: NA
cdr3_aa: CASSLGGAGNQPQHF
cdr3_nt: TGTGCCAGCAGCTTAGGGGGGGCGGGCAATCAGCCCCAGCATTTT

v_call: TRBV6-5
j_call: TRBJ1-6
d_call: NA
clone_size: NA
cdr3_aa: CASSYDTGYNSPLHF
cdr3_nt: TGTGCCAGCAGTTACGACACAGGCTATAATTCACCCCTCCACTTT

v_call: TRBV7-2
j_call: TRBJ2-1
d_call: NA
clone_size: NA
cdr3_aa: CASSLGGRNDNEQFF
cdr3_nt: TGTGCCAGCAGCTTGGGAGGACGGAACGACAATGAGCAGTTCTTC

v_call: TRBV5-4
j_call: TRBJ2-1
d_call: TRBD2
clone_size: NA
cdr3_aa: CASSFGLAGPSSYNEQFF
cdr3_nt: TGTGCCAGCAGCTTTGGACTAGCGGGTCCTAGCTCCTACAATGAGCAGTTCTTC

v_call: TRBV10-3
j_call: TRBJ2-3
d_call: TRBD2
clone_size: once
cdr3_aa: CATSTSGSTDTQYF
cdr3_nt: TGTGCCACCTCGACTAGCGGAAGCACAGATACGCAGTATTTT

v_call: TRBV19
j_call: TRBJ2-7
d_call: NA
clone_size: NA
cdr3_aa: CASRDQGPPPSYEQYF
cdr3_nt: TGTGCCAGTAGGGATCAGGGACCCCCGCCCTCCTACGAGCAGTACTTC

v_call: TRBV7-9
j_call: TRBJ2-1
d_call: TRBD1
clone_size: NA
cdr3_aa: CASLKGQGNENEQFF
cdr3_nt: TGTGCCAGCCTTAAGGGACAGGGAAACGAGAATGAGCAGTTCTTC

v_call: TRBV6-1
j_call: TRBJ2-7
d_call: NA
clone_size: NA
cdr3_aa: CASSRSRGAEYEQYF
cdr3_nt: TGTGCCAGCAGCCGGTCCCGGGGGGCGGAATACGAGCAGTACTTC

v_call: TRBV9
j_call: TRBJ2-2
d_call: NA
clone_size: NA
cdr3_aa: CASSVDNLSTGELFF
cdr3_nt: TGTGCCAGCAGCGTAGATAACCTATCCACCGGGGAGCTGTTTTTT

v_call: TRBV9
j_call: TRBJ1-2
d_call: TRBD1
clone_size: once
cdr3_aa: CASTLANTGGGGYTF
cdr3_nt: TGTGCCAGCACCCTCGCCAATACAGGGGGAGGTGGCTACACCTTC

v_call: TRBV1
j_call: TRBJ2-1
d_call: NA
clone_size: NA
cdr3_aa: CTSSPSPDYDARGIYNEQFF
cdr3_nt: TGCACCAGCAGCCCCTCACCCGACTACGATGCTCGAGGTATCTACAATGAGCAGTTCTTC

v_call: TRBV4-1
j_call: TRBJ2-1
d_call: TRBD2
clone_size: NA
cdr3_aa: CASSSATSGAYNEQFF
cdr3_nt: TGCGCCAGCAGCTCGGCGACTAGCGGGGCCTACAATGAGCAGTTCTTC

v_call: TRBV28
j_call: TRBJ1-1
d_call: TRBD1
clone_size: NA
cdr3_aa: CASSLSAGTAEAFF
cdr3_nt: TGTGCCAGCAGCCTCTCCGCCGGGACAGCTGAAGCTTTCTTT

v_call: TRBV6-6
j_call: TRBJ2-1
d_call: TRBD1
clone_size: NA
cdr3_aa: CASSRSGTATYNEQFF
cdr3_nt: TGTGCCAGCAGTAGATCCGGGACAGCCACCTACAATGAGCAGTTCTTC

v_call: TRBV18
j_call: TRBJ2-2
d_call: TRBD2
clone_size: NA
cdr3_aa: CASSPPTSANTGELFF
cdr3_nt: TGTGCCAGCTCACCACCAACTAGCGCCAACACCGGGGAGCTGTTTTTT

v_call: TRBV28
j_call: TRBJ2-1
d_call: NA
clone_size: few
cdr3_aa: CASSRYNEQFF
cdr3_nt: TGTGCCAGCAGTCGCTACAATGAGCAGTTCTTC

v_call: TRBV7-2
j_call: TRBJ1-1
d_call: NA
clone_size: NA
cdr3_aa: CASSNSGRATEAFF
cdr3_nt: TGTGCCAGCAGCAACAGTGGGAGGGCGACTGAAGCTTTCTTT

v_call: TRBV13
j_call: TRBJ2-7
d_call: TRBD1
clone_size: few
cdr3_aa: CASSQGQSTYEQYF
cdr3_nt: TGTGCCAGCAGCCAGGGACAGAGTACCTACGAGCAGTACTTC

v_call: TRBV6-6
j_call: TRBJ2-1
d_call: NA
clone_size: NA
cdr3_aa: CASSPSNEQFF
cdr3_nt: TGTGCCAGCAGCCCCAGTAATGAGCAGTTCTTC

v_call: TRBV4-1
j_call: TRBJ2-3
d_call: TRBD2
clone_size: NA
cdr3_aa: CASSHAGGAIDTQYF
cdr3_nt: TGCGCCAGCAGCCATGCCGGGGGGGCCATCGATACGCAGTATTTT

v_call: TRBV7-6
j_call: TRBJ2-2
d_call: NA
clone_size: few
cdr3_aa: CASSRGTPNTGELFF
cdr3_nt: TGTGCCAGCAGCCGCGGGACACCGAACACCGGGGAGCTGTTTTTT

v_call: TRBV28
j_call: TRBJ1-5
d_call: NA
clone_size: many
cdr3_aa: CASRGTWGQPQHF
cdr3_nt: TGTGCCAGCCGAGGGACTTGGGGTCAGCCCCAGCATTTT

v_call: TRBV11-2
j_call: TRBJ2-7
d_call: TRBD1
clone_size: NA
cdr3_aa: CASSYGQGASYEQYF
cdr3_nt: TGTGCCAGCAGCTACGGACAGGGAGCCTCCTACGAGCAGTACTTC

v_call: TRBV5-8
j_call: TRBJ2-7
d_call: NA
clone_size: NA
cdr3_aa: CASSLRGYEQYF
cdr3_nt: TGTGCCAGCAGCCTAAGGGGCTACGAGCAGTACTTC

v_call: TRBV5-6
j_call: TRBJ2-2
d_call: TRBD2
clone_size: NA
cdr3_aa: CASSLVRGRATSNTGELFF
cdr3_nt: TGTGCCAGCAGCTTGGTCAGAGGGAGGGCCACCTCGAACACCGGGGAGCTGTTTTTT

v_call: TRBV6-1
j_call: TRBJ2-7
d_call: NA
clone_size: NA
cdr3_aa: CASSDLGFGSLPAYEQYF
cdr3_nt: TGTGCCAGCAGTGATCTGGGGTTCGGAAGCTTACCGGCCTACGAGCAGTACTTC

v_call: TRBV5-6
j_call: TRBJ1-2
d_call: TRBD1
clone_size: NA
cdr3_aa: CASSPLGTGSYGYTF
cdr3_nt: TGTGCCAGCAGCCCCCTCGGGACAGGGTCTTATGGCTACACCTTC

v_call: TRBV9
j_call: TRBJ1-3
d_call: TRBD1
clone_size: few
cdr3_aa: CASSGTTGGSGNTIYF
cdr3_nt: TGTGCCAGCAGCGGAACTACAGGGGGTTCTGGAAACACCATATATTTT

v_call: TRBV2
j_call: TRBJ2-1
d_call: NA
clone_size: NA
cdr3_aa: CASHRGTLSTDEQFF
cdr3_nt: TGTGCCAGCCATAGAGGGACCTTGTCGACGGATGAGCAGTTCTTC

v_call: TRBV4-3
j_call: TRBJ2-7
d_call: TRBD2
clone_size: few
cdr3_aa: CASSQIGTSGPNEQYF
cdr3_nt: TGCGCCAGCAGCCAGATCGGGACTAGCGGACCTAACGAGCAGTACTTC

v_call: TRBV30
j_call: TRBJ1-2
d_call: TRBD1
clone_size: once
cdr3_aa: CACAGTGGYGYTF
cdr3_nt: TGTGCCTGTGCCGGGACAGGAGGCTATGGCTACACCTTC

v_call: TRBV10-1
j_call: TRBJ2-5
d_call: NA
clone_size: once
cdr3_aa: CASFFRVQETQYF
cdr3_nt: TGCGCCAGCTTTTTCAGAGTCCAAGAGACCCAGTACTTC

v_call: TRBV5-1
j_call: TRBJ1-1
d_call: TRBD1
clone_size: NA
cdr3_aa: CASSWGQGGTEAFF
cdr3_nt: TGCGCCAGCAGCTGGGGACAGGGGGGAACTGAAGCTTTCTTT

v_call: TRBV6-6
j_call: TRBJ1-1
d_call: NA
clone_size: NA
cdr3_aa: CASSYLRGAKNTEAFF
cdr3_nt: TGTGCCAGCAGTTATTTGAGAGGGGCGAAGAACACTGAAGCTTTCTTT

v_call: TRBV2
j_call: TRBJ2-5
d_call: TRBD2
clone_size: NA
cdr3_aa: CASSTASGGAGTQYF
cdr3_nt: TGTGCCAGCAGTACCGCTAGCGGGGGGGCGGGGACCCAGTACTTC

v_call: TRBV6-1
j_call: TRBJ2-1
d_call: NA
clone_size: NA
cdr3_aa: CASSHNEQFF
cdr3_nt: TGTGCCAGCAGCCACAATGAGCAGTTCTTC

v_call: TRBV28
j_call: TRBJ2-4
d_call: NA
clone_size: once
cdr3_aa: CASSPRQESRYF
cdr3_nt: TGTGCCAGCAGTCCCCGACAGGAAAGTAGGTACTTC